Reported below is one TCR beta chain. This entry is derived from a study of long-term antiretroviral therapy in people with HIV. Sequencing used immunoSEQ v3.0 at survey level. Data came from immunoSEQ multiplex PCR; TCRdb stores just in-frame clones and leaves some out. The sample has about 11,000 clones; 81% are singletons. Here the sequenced sample was unsorted PBMCs, taken 1.8 years after starting antiretroviral therapy. The receptor was isolated from a man in his forties with HIV.

The CDR3 DNA follows: TGTGCCAGTAGTACACAGGGGCGCAATCAGCCCCAGCATTTT. Amino acid sequence: CASSTQGRNQPQHF. V is TRBV19 and J is TRBJ1-5; 7 nucleotides match TRBD1. CDR3 length: 14 amino acids. Unmatched junction bases numbered 2, after V lost 4 bases and J lost 2 bases. CDR1 and CDR2 from the germline V gene are LNHDA and SQIVND (reference sequence).